Listed below are T cell receptor beta chains from one sample, sequenced in a study of T cell responses to AZD1222 COVID-19 vaccine. Generated by immunoSEQ multiplex PCR, the TCRdb table keeps only in-frame clones and is missing some. The data contain approximately 150,000 clones, about nine tenths of them singletons. The sequenced sample was peripheral blood, obtained on day 0 of AZD1222 vaccination. Receptors originate from an adult in good health. The CDR3 runs from the conserved cysteine through the conserved F or W. Fields, in order: J gene, V gene, D gene, clone size, CDR3 DNA, CDR3 protein. D genes are given only for firm matches. Expanded clones get a size class; other rows say once, few or many, or leave the size out.

j_call: TRBJ1-2; v_call: TRBV6-2/TRBV6-3; d_call: .; clone_size: .; cdr3_nt: TGTGCCAGCAGCCTCGACGGACACTATGGCTACACCTTC; cdr3_aa: CASSLDGHYGYTF
j_call: TRBJ1-3; v_call: TRBV3-1/TRBV3-2; d_call: .; clone_size: .; cdr3_nt: TGTGCCAGCAGCGCCCCTCGTATCGGAAACACCATATATTTT; cdr3_aa: CASSAPRIGNTIYF
j_call: TRBJ2-5; v_call: TRBV6-5; d_call: .; clone_size: .; cdr3_nt: TGTGCCAGCAGTTTAAACAGTGGCCAAGAGACCCAGTACTTC; cdr3_aa: CASSLNSGQETQYF
j_call: TRBJ2-7; v_call: TRBV5-6; d_call: TRBD1; clone_size: .; cdr3_nt: TGTGCCAGCAGCTCCCGGTCGACAGGGAGCTCCTACGAGCAGTACTTC; cdr3_aa: CASSSRSTGSSYEQYF
j_call: TRBJ1-2; v_call: TRBV7-9; d_call: TRBD1; clone_size: .; cdr3_nt: TGTGCCAGCAGCTCGCAGACAGGGGGGGACTATGGCTACACCTTC; cdr3_aa: CASSSQTGGDYGYTF
j_call: TRBJ2-5; v_call: TRBV29-1; d_call: .; clone_size: few; cdr3_nt: TGCAGCGTTGAAGAGACCCAGTACTTC; cdr3_aa: CSVEETQYF
j_call: TRBJ1-2; v_call: TRBV27; d_call: TRBD1; clone_size: .; cdr3_nt: TGTGCCAGCAGTCCCCCAGGGGGCTGGATCTATGGCTACACCTTC; cdr3_aa: CASSPPGGWIYGYTF
j_call: TRBJ1-3; v_call: TRBV25-1; d_call: .; clone_size: few; cdr3_nt: TGTGCCAGCAGTGATAGTGGGGGCTCTGGAAACACCATATATTTT; cdr3_aa: CASSDSGGSGNTIYF
j_call: TRBJ2-2; v_call: TRBV7-2; d_call: .; clone_size: .; cdr3_nt: TGTGCCAGCAGCTTGGTCAAGAACACCGGGGAGCTGTTTTTT; cdr3_aa: CASSLVKNTGELFF
j_call: TRBJ1-5; v_call: TRBV5-1; d_call: .; clone_size: .; cdr3_nt: TGCGCCAGCAGCTTGGGCGAGTCGGGTCGGAGCAATCAGCCCCAGCATTTT; cdr3_aa: CASSLGESGRSNQPQHF
j_call: TRBJ2-7; v_call: TRBV27; d_call: TRBD1; clone_size: .; cdr3_nt: TGTGCCAGCAGTTTAAGGCTAAAGGGACAGTTCCACGAGCAGTACTTC; cdr3_aa: CASSLRLKGQFHEQYF
j_call: TRBJ1-6; v_call: TRBV19; d_call: .; clone_size: .; cdr3_nt: TGTGCCAGTAGCCTTCTCGGGGTTGATTCACCCCTCCACTTT; cdr3_aa: CASSLLGVDSPLHF
j_call: TRBJ1-1; v_call: TRBV19; d_call: TRBD1; clone_size: .; cdr3_nt: TGTGCCAGTACGCCTGGGGGACAGACGAACACTGAAGCTTTCTTT; cdr3_aa: CASTPGGQTNTEAFF
j_call: TRBJ2-1; v_call: TRBV7-3; d_call: .; clone_size: .; cdr3_nt: TGTGCCAGCAGCCCACGGGACCCATTCTTTGTCAACAATGAGCAGTTCTTC; cdr3_aa: CASSPRDPFFVNNEQFF
j_call: TRBJ1-1; v_call: TRBV27; d_call: .; clone_size: .; cdr3_nt: TGTGCCAGCAGTCCCCCACGGGGGAGAAACACTGAAGCTTTCTTT; cdr3_aa: CASSPPRGRNTEAFF
j_call: TRBJ2-3; v_call: TRBV5-8; d_call: .; clone_size: .; cdr3_nt: TGTGCCAGCGCACAGAGCACAGATACGCAGTATTTT; cdr3_aa: CASAQSTDTQYF
j_call: TRBJ2-2; v_call: TRBV5-1; d_call: .; clone_size: .; cdr3_nt: TGCGCCAGCAGCTTGGCGTTCGGTTCCGGGGAGCTGTTTTTT; cdr3_aa: CASSLAFGSGELFF
j_call: TRBJ2-5; v_call: TRBV7-2; d_call: TRBD1; clone_size: .; cdr3_nt: TGTGCCAGCAGCTTAGTCTCGGACAGGGAAGAGACCCAGTACTTC; cdr3_aa: CASSLVSDREETQYF
j_call: TRBJ1-2; v_call: TRBV6-5; d_call: .; clone_size: .; cdr3_nt: TGTGCCAGCAGTTACTCTCCCGGGACGAGCTATGGCTACACCTTC; cdr3_aa: CASSYSPGTSYGYTF
j_call: TRBJ1-5; v_call: TRBV7-8; d_call: .; clone_size: .; cdr3_nt: TGTGCCAGCAGCTTAGACCCCCTCAGGGGACAGCCCCAGCATTTT; cdr3_aa: CASSLDPLRGQPQHF
j_call: TRBJ1-2; v_call: TRBV19; d_call: TRBD1; clone_size: .; cdr3_nt: TGTGCCAGTAGTACACAGGGGGTAGGAGGCTACACCTTC; cdr3_aa: CASSTQGVGGYTF
j_call: TRBJ1-2; v_call: TRBV3-1/TRBV3-2; d_call: .; clone_size: .; cdr3_nt: TGTGCCAGCAGCCTCGGCGGGGACGGAAGCTATGGCTACACCTTC; cdr3_aa: CASSLGGDGSYGYTF
j_call: TRBJ2-7; v_call: TRBV5-4; d_call: .; clone_size: .; cdr3_nt: TGTGCCAGCAGCTCCACCTCCTACGAGCAGTACTTC; cdr3_aa: CASSSTSYEQYF
j_call: TRBJ1-4; v_call: TRBV4-3; d_call: .; clone_size: once; cdr3_nt: TGCGCCAGCAGCCAAGTATCAGAACGGAATAATGAAAAACTGTTTTTT; cdr3_aa: CASSQVSERNNEKLFF
j_call: TRBJ1-6; v_call: TRBV4-3; d_call: .; clone_size: .; cdr3_nt: TGCGCCAGCAGCCAAGATCGGCAGGACTTCTATAATTCACCCCTCCACTTT; cdr3_aa: CASSQDRQDFYNSPLHF
j_call: TRBJ2-5; v_call: TRBV2; d_call: .; clone_size: many; cdr3_nt: TGTGCCAGCACCCCGGGTGGGAACCTGCAAGAGACCCAGTACTTC; cdr3_aa: CASTPGGNLQETQYF
j_call: TRBJ2-7; v_call: TRBV7-2; d_call: TRBD2; clone_size: .; cdr3_nt: TGTGCCAGCAGCTCAGGCACTAGCGGGTTCTACGAGCAGTACTTC; cdr3_aa: CASSSGTSGFYEQYF
j_call: TRBJ1-5; v_call: TRBV6-4; d_call: .; clone_size: .; cdr3_nt: TGTGCCAGCAGTGCCCCGGGACGGGGGCGGGAGCCCCAGCATTTT; cdr3_aa: CASSAPGRGREPQHF
j_call: TRBJ2-2; v_call: TRBV3-1/TRBV3-2; d_call: .; clone_size: .; cdr3_nt: TGTGCCAGCAGCCAAGTTCAGACGAACACCGGGGAGCTGTTTTTT; cdr3_aa: CASSQVQTNTGELFF
j_call: TRBJ2-6; v_call: TRBV7-3; d_call: .; clone_size: .; cdr3_nt: TGTGCCAGCAGCCACCAACCTCTCTGGGGAGACAACGTCCTGACTTTC; cdr3_aa: CASSHQPLWGDNVLTF
j_call: TRBJ2-5; v_call: TRBV9; d_call: .; clone_size: .; cdr3_nt: TGTGCCAGCAGCGTAGGTCCGGCCGCAGGGGAGACCCAGTACTTC; cdr3_aa: CASSVGPAAGETQYF
j_call: TRBJ1-6; v_call: TRBV5-4; d_call: .; clone_size: once; cdr3_nt: TGTGCCAGCAGCCCTTGGCCAGGGGACCCTAATTCACCCCTCCACTTT; cdr3_aa: CASSPWPGDPNSPLHF
j_call: TRBJ2-3; v_call: TRBV3-1/TRBV3-2; d_call: .; clone_size: .; cdr3_nt: TGTGCCAGCAGCCAAGGGGCGTGGGGCTCGGATACGCAGTATTTT; cdr3_aa: CASSQGAWGSDTQYF
j_call: TRBJ2-5; v_call: TRBV6-2/TRBV6-3; d_call: TRBD2; clone_size: .; cdr3_nt: TGTGCCAGCAGTCGTATACTAGCGGGGGGCCAAGAGACCCAGTACTTC; cdr3_aa: CASSRILAGGQETQYF
j_call: TRBJ2-3; v_call: TRBV18; d_call: .; clone_size: .; cdr3_nt: TGTGCCAGCTCACCACCGGGAGGTACAGATACGCAGTATTTT; cdr3_aa: CASSPPGGTDTQYF
j_call: TRBJ2-2; v_call: TRBV3-1/TRBV3-2; d_call: .; clone_size: .; cdr3_nt: TGTGCCAGCAGCCAGGAGGGGGCAGCCGGGGAGCTGTTTTTT; cdr3_aa: CASSQEGAAGELFF
j_call: TRBJ2-7; v_call: TRBV6-5; d_call: TRBD1; clone_size: .; cdr3_nt: TGTGCCAGCAGTTACTCCGGGACAGGGGGCTACGAGCAGTACTTC; cdr3_aa: CASSYSGTGGYEQYF
j_call: TRBJ2-3; v_call: TRBV3-1/TRBV3-2; d_call: TRBD2; clone_size: .; cdr3_nt: TGTGCCAGAGCCGACGGGACTAGCGGGGCCGATACGCAGTATTTT; cdr3_aa: CARADGTSGADTQYF
j_call: TRBJ2-7; v_call: TRBV2; d_call: .; clone_size: .; cdr3_nt: TGTGCCAGCCCCGCGCCGACAGGTCTCAACGAGCAGTACTTC; cdr3_aa: CASPAPTGLNEQYF
j_call: TRBJ1-1; v_call: TRBV7-2; d_call: .; clone_size: .; cdr3_nt: TGTGCCAGCAGCTTAGAATGGGGCACTGAAGCTTTCTTT; cdr3_aa: CASSLEWGTEAFF
j_call: TRBJ1-4; v_call: TRBV5-4; d_call: .; clone_size: .; cdr3_nt: TGTGCCAGCAGCTTGTGGGAGGACGGGGCTCGAGAAAAACTGTTTTTT; cdr3_aa: CASSLWEDGAREKLFF
j_call: TRBJ1-1; v_call: TRBV6-5; d_call: .; clone_size: .; cdr3_nt: TGTGCCAGCAGTTACCTCCTGAACACTGAAGCTTTCTTT; cdr3_aa: CASSYLLNTEAFF
j_call: TRBJ2-7; v_call: TRBV7-3; d_call: .; clone_size: .; cdr3_nt: TGTGCCAGCAGAGAGGAGTACGAGCAGTACTTC; cdr3_aa: CASREEYEQYF
j_call: TRBJ1-6; v_call: TRBV3-1/TRBV3-2; d_call: .; clone_size: .; cdr3_nt: TGTGCCAGCAGCCAAGAGGGGAGTCGCGGCTATAATTCACCCCTCCACTTT; cdr3_aa: CASSQEGSRGYNSPLHF
j_call: TRBJ1-2; v_call: TRBV29-1; d_call: TRBD1; clone_size: .; cdr3_nt: TGCAGCGTTGAAGATGGGACAGATACTTCCTTC; cdr3_aa: CSVEDGTDTSF
j_call: TRBJ2-1; v_call: TRBV5-1; d_call: .; clone_size: .; cdr3_nt: TGCGCCAGCAGGCTAGACCAAAACAATGAGCAGTTCTTC; cdr3_aa: CASRLDQNNEQFF
j_call: TRBJ2-7; v_call: TRBV9; d_call: TRBD2; clone_size: .; cdr3_nt: TGTGCCAGCAGCGGCCCTAGCGGGGGGCCCTACGAGCAGTACTTC; cdr3_aa: CASSGPSGGPYEQYF
j_call: TRBJ2-3; v_call: TRBV12-5; d_call: TRBD2; clone_size: .; cdr3_nt: TGTGCTAGTGGTTCCGGACTAGCGGGGCAGTATTTT; cdr3_aa: CASGSGLAGQYF